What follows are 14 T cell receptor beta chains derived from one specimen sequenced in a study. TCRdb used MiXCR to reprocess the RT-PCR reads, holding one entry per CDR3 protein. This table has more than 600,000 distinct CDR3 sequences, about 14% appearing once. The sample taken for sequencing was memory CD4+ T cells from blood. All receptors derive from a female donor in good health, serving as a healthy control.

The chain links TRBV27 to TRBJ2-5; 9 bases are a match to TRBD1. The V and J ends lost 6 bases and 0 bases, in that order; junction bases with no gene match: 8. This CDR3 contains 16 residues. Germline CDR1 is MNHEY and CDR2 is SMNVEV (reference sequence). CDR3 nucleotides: TGTGCCAGCAGCCTTCATGACAGGGGGAACCAAGAGACCCAGTACTTC. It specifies CASSLHDRGNQETQYF.

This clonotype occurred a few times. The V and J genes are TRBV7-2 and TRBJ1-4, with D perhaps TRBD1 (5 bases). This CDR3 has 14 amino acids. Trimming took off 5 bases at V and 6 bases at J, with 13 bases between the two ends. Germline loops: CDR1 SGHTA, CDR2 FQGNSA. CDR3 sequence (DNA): TGTGCCAGCAGCGCCCGGGGGACGTATGAAAAACTGTTTTTT. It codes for CASSARGTYEKLFF.

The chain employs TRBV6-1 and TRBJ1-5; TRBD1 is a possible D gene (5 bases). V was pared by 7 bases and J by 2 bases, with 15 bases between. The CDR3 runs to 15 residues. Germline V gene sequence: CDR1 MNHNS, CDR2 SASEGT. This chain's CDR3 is CASTRAEVGNQPQHF. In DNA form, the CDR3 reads TGTGCCAGCACCAGGGCGGAGGTCGGCAATCAGCCCCAGCATTTT.

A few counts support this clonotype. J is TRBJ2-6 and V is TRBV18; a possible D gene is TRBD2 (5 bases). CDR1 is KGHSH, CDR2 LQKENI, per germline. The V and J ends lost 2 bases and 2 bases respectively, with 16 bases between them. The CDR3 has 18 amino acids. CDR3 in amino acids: CASSPGGKGSAGANVLTF. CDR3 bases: TGTGCCAGCTCACCAGGAGGAAAGGGAAGCGCTGGGGCCAACGTCCTGACTTTC.

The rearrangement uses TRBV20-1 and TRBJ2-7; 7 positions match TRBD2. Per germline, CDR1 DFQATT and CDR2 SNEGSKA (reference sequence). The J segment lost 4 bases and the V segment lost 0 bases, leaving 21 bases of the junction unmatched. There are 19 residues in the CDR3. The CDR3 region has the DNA TGCAGTGCTAGAGACCCGGAGGGGCGGGAGATGGGAAATAGGTACGAGCAGTACTTC. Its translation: CSARDPEGREMGNRYEQYF.

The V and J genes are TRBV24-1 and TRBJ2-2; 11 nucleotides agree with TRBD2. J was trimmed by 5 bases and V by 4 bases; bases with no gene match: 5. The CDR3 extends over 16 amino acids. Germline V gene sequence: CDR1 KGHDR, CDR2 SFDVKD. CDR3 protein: CATSDRLAGRTGELFF. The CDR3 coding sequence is TGTGCCACCAGTGACCGACTAGCGGGACGGACCGGGGAGCTGTTTTTT.

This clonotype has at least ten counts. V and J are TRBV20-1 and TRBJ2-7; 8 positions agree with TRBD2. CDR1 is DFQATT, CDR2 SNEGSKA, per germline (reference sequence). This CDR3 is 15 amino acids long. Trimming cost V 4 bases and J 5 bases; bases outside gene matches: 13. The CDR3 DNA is TGCAGTGCTACTGCTCCTAGAGCGGGAGAAGACGAGCAGTACTTC. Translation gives CSATAPRAGEDEQYF.

The chain's CDR3 is CSARDRFRASYNEQFF. The CDR3 nucleotides read TGCAGTGCTAGAGATCGTTTTAGAGCGTCCTACAATGAGCAGTTCTTC. This rearrangement joins TRBV20-1 to TRBJ2-1; D not certain. The V and J ends lost 0 bases and 1 base respectively, with 13 bases between them. The germline gives CDR1 DFQATT, CDR2 SNEGSKA (reference sequence). CDR3 length equals 16 residues.

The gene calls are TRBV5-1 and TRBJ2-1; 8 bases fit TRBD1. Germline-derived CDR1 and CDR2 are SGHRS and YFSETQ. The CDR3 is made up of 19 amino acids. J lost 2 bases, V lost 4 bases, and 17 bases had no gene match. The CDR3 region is CASSPGQGRLEDTYNEQFF. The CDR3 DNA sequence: TGCGCCAGCAGCCCTGGACAGGGTCGGCTCGAGGATACCTACAATGAGCAGTTCTTC.

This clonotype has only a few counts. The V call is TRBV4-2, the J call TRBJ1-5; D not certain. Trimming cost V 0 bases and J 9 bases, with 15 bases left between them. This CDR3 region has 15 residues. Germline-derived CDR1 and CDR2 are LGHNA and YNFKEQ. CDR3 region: CASSQDFGVSLPQHF. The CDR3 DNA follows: TGTGCCAGCAGCCAAGATTTTGGGGTATCATTGCCCCAGCATTTT.

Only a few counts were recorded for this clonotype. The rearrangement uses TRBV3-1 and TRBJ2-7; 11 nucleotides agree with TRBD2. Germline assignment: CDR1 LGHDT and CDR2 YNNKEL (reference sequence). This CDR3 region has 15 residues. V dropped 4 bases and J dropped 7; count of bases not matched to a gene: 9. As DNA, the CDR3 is TGTGCCAGCAGCCCAACGGTAGCGGGGGGGTGGGAGCAGTACTTC. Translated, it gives CASSPTVAGGWEQYF.

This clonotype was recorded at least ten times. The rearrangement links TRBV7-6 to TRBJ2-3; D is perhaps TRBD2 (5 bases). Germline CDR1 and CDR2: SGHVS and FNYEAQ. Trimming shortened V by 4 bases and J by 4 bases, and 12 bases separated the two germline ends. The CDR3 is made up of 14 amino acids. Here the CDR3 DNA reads TGTGCCAGCAGCTCCGCCTTTAGCGCAGATACGCAGTATTTT. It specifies CASSSAFSADTQYF. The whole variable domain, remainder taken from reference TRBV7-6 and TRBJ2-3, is GAGVSQSPRYKVTKRGQDVALRCDPISGHVSLYWYRQALGQGPEFLTYFNYEAQQDKSGLPNDRFSAERPEGSISTLTIQRTEQRDSAMYRCASSSAFSADTQYFGPGTRLTVL.

CDR3 in DNA: TGTGCCACCAGTGATCCCGCCGGGACGGTTAATCAGCCCCAGCATTTT. Its protein product is CATSDPAGTVNQPQHF. J is TRBJ1-5 and V is TRBV24-1, with D possibly matching TRBD1 (5 bases). Per germline, CDR1 KGHDR and CDR2 SFDVKD. Trimming left V 3 bases short and J 4 bases short, with 15 bases between. The CDR3 loop spans 16 amino acids.

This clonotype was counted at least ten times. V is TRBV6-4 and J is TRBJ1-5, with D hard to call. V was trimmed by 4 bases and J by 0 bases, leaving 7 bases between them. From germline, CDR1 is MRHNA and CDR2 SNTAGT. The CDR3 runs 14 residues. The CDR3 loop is CASSAEYSNQPQHF. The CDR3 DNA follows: TGTGCCAGCAGTGCCGAATATAGCAATCAGCCCCAGCATTTT.